This T cell receptor beta chain was identified in a study of blood T cell repertoires in COVID-19. By frequency in the sample, this clone is medium-sized. In terms of age and location, participants ranged from roughly 18 to 100 years and lived in about 25 US areas. All exposed participants met a person with COVID-19 within 2 weeks before entering the study. Profiled with immunoSEQ multiplex PCR; TCRdb holds only in-frame clones, not every one. The sample has about 250,000 clones, around four fifths seen once. The V and J ends lost 0 bases and 10 bases respectively, with 13 bases between them. The germline V gene encodes CDR1 LGHNA and CDR2 YSLEER. CDR3 size: 15 residues.

The rearrangement joins TRBV4-3 to TRBJ1-6; a possible D gene is TRBD1 (6 bases). The source of this sequence is a woman aged 40 to 55 who had been exposed to COVID-19. Specimen: PBMCs or T cells enriched from blood (not recorded which). DNA for the CDR3: TGCGCCAGCAGCCAAGATTCAGGGGTAGGATCACCCCTCCACTTT. As protein: CASSQDSGVGSPLHF.